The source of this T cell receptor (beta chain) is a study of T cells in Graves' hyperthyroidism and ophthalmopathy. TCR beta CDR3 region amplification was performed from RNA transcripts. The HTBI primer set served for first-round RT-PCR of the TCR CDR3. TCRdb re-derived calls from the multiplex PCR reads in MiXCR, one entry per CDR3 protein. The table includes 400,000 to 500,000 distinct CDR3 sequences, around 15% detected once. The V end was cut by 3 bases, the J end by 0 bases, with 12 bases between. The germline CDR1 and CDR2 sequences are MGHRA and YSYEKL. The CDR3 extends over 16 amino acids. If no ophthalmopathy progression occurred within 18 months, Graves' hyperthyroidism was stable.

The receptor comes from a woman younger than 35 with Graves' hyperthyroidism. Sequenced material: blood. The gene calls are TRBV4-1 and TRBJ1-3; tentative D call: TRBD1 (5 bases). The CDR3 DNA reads TGCGCCAGCAGCCACCTCAGGGACTTCTCTGGAAACACCATATATTTT. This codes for CASSHLRDFSGNTIYF.